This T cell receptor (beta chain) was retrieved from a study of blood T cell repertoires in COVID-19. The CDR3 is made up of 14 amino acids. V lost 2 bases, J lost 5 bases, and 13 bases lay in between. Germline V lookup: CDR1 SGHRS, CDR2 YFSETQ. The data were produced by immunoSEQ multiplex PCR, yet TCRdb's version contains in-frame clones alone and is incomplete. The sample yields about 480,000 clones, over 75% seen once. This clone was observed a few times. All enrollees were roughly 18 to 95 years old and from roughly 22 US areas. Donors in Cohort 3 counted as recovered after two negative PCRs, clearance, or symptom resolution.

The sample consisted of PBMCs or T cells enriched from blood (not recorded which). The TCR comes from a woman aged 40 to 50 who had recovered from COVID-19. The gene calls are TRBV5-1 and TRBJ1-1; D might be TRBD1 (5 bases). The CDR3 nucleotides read TGCGCCAGCAGCTTAGGGGCCCAGCGAACTGAAGCTTTCTTT. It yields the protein CASSLGAQRTEAFF.